The 27 T cell receptor beta chains given below trace back to one sample, sequenced in a study of T cells in Graves' hyperthyroidism and ophthalmopathy. RNA transcripts gave rise to amplified TCR beta CDR3 regions. The HTBI primer set drove a first-round RT-PCR of the TCR CDR3. MiXCR was run by TCRdb on the multiplex PCR reads, yielding one entry per CDR3 protein. The profile shows about 360,000 distinct CDR3 sequences, approximately 13% of them singletons. The sample taken for sequencing was blood. These receptors were obtained from a woman under 30 with Graves' hyperthyroidism.

This clonotype showed up many times. The V call is TRBV28, the J call TRBJ1-5; D is possibly TRBD1 (5 bases). The CDR3 covers 14 residues. V was shortened by 6 bases and J by 10 bases, with 19 bases between the two germline ends. Germline V gene sequence: CDR1 MDHEN, CDR2 SYDVKM. CDR3 region: CASRNPGGGGPQHF. CDR3 bases: TGTGCCAGCAGGAACCCCGGGGGAGGTGGACCCCAGCATTTT.

This clonotype appeared many times. The chain carries TRBV4-1 and TRBJ1-2; no clear D gene. The V end lost 1 base, the J end lost 3 bases, and 12 bases lay between the germline ends. The germline V gene has CDR1 MGHRA and CDR2 YSYEKL. The CDR3 totals 15 residues. CDR3 residues: CASSQGRGNHYGYTF. The CDR3 nucleotides are TGCGCCAGCAGCCAAGGTCGGGGAAACCACTATGGCTACACCTTC.

This clonotype was seen ten or more times. This chain connects TRBV7-2 to TRBJ2-4, with 9 bases identical to TRBD2. Germline V lookup: CDR1 SGHTA, CDR2 FQGNSA. The CDR3 loop spans 16 amino acids. Unmatched junction bases numbered 10, after V lost 1 base and J lost 9 bases. The CDR3 sequence is CASSLDAGGGSAIQYF. The CDR3 nucleotides are TGTGCCAGCAGCTTAGACGCGGGAGGGGGATCGGCCATTCAGTACTTC.

The chain has TRBV9 and TRBJ2-7; 12 bases are shared with TRBD1. This CDR3 has 15 amino acids. The J segment lost 5 bases and the V segment lost 4 bases, leaving 7 bases of the junction unmatched. Germline V lookup: CDR1 SGDLS, CDR2 YYNGEE. CDR3 sequence reads: CASSLTGTGGDEQYF. CDR3 nucleotide sequence: TGTGCCAGCAGCCTTACCGGGACAGGGGGCGACGAGCAGTACTTC.

This clonotype occurred a few times. The DNA for the CDR3 is TGTGCCAGCTCACCATTTTTGCTTGTTGGTGAAGATACGCAGTATTTT. Translation: CASSPFLLVGEDTQYF. The chain couples TRBV18 to TRBJ2-3, with no clear D. Looked up from germline, CDR1 is KGHSH and CDR2 is LQKENI. CDR3 size: 16 residues. V lost 2 bases to trimming and J lost 5 bases, with 17 bases between them.

There are a few counts of this clonotype. The rearrangement links TRBV11-2 to TRBJ1-3, with D possibly being TRBD1 (5 bases). The V gene lost 4 bases and the J gene lost 4 bases, with 11 bases spanning the gap. The CDR3 is 14 residues long. CDR1 SGHAT and CDR2 FQNNGV come from the germline V gene. This CDR3 reads CASSSGALGNTIYF. DNA for the CDR3: TGTGCCAGCAGCTCCGGGGCGTTGGGAAACACCATATATTTT.

The chain couples TRBV28 to TRBJ2-7; D assignment may be TRBD1 or TRBD2 (5 bases each). CDR3 length: 14 residues. Trimming pared 5 bases from V and 3 bases from J, leaving 14 bases between. CDR1 and CDR2 from the germline V gene are MDHEN and SYDVKM. The CDR3 DNA is TGTGCCAGCAGTCCCAGGGACGGAAACTACGAGCAGTACTTC. It specifies CASSPRDGNYEQYF. The variable domain in full, completed from reference TRBV28 and TRBJ2-7, reads DVKVTQSSRYLVKRTGEKVFLECVQDMDHENMFWYRQDPGLGLRLIYFSYDVKMKEKGDIPEGYSVSREKKERFSLILESASTNQTSMYLCASSPRDGNYEQYFGPGTRLTVT.

Many counts were recorded for this clonotype. The chain has TRBV6-5 and TRBJ2-7; D is tentatively TRBD1 or TRBD2 (5 bases each). Germline V CDR1 and CDR2: MNHEY, SVGAGI. CDR3 length: 14 residues. The V end was cut by 0 bases, the J end by 5 bases, with 11 bases between. CDR3 amino acids: CASSYSAGTHEQYF. CDR3 bases: TGTGCCAGCAGTTACTCGGCAGGGACCCACGAGCAGTACTTC.

This chain joins TRBV6-1 and TRBJ2-1; TRBD1 aligns across 11 bases. The CDR3 sequence is 15 residues long. Germline V gives CDR1 MNHNS, CDR2 SASEGT. J was trimmed by 7 bases and V by 6 bases; bases with no gene match: 8. CDR3 sequence (DNA): TGTGCCAGCAGGGCCGGGACAGGGGGGGATAATGAGCAGTTCTTC. Translating gives CASRAGTGGDNEQFF.

This clonotype was seen at least ten times. The J gene is TRBJ1-5, the V gene TRBV18, with 8 bases fitting TRBD1. This CDR3 is built from 14 residues. From germline, CDR1 is KGHSH and CDR2 LQKENI. The V segment lost 3 bases and the J segment 2 bases; nucleotides outside the gene matches: 0. Here the CDR3 reads CASSPDRGNQPQHF. For the CDR3, the DNA is TGTGCCAGCTCACCGGACAGGGGCAATCAGCCCCAGCATTTT.

This clonotype appeared many times. The chain links TRBV24-1 to TRBJ2-7; D is ambiguous. V lost 5 bases and J 3 bases, leaving 4 bases between the germline ends. The CDR3 runs 11 residues. Germline V gene lookup returns CDR1 KGHDR and CDR2 SFDVKD. The DNA for the CDR3 is TGTGCCACCAGTGGAGGCTACGAGCAGTACTTC. Protein: CATSGGYEQYF.

A few counts support this clonotype. The chain recombines TRBV3-1 with TRBJ2-1; 8 bases map to TRBD2. CDR1 and CDR2 (germline): LGHDT, YNNKEL (reference sequence). The V and J ends lost 4 bases and 7 bases, in that order; junction bases with no gene match: 12. The CDR3 extends over 16 amino acids. CDR3 sequence reads: CASSLPRGGPTNEQFF. The CDR3 region has the DNA TGTGCCAGCAGCCTCCCCCGGGGGGGTCCGACGAATGAGCAGTTCTTC.

The CDR3 loop is CASSMGTPGEKLFF. DNA for the CDR3: TGTGCCAGCAGCATGGGCACGCCCGGCGAAAAACTGTTTTTT. V usage is TRBV11-1 and J usage is TRBJ1-4; D ambiguous. This CDR3 contains 14 residues. With 5 bases removed from V and 8 bases from J, the gap between germline ends came to 15 bases. CDR1 and CDR2 from the germline V gene are SGHAT and FQDESV (reference sequence).

In this sample, this clonotype turned up many times. The V call is TRBV2, the J call TRBJ2-1, with TRBD2 identical over 9 bases. Trimming at V came to 6 bases and at J to 8 bases, leaving 11 bases not matched to a gene. The CDR3 runs 15 residues. From germline, CDR1 is SNHLY and CDR2 FYNNEI. CDR3 nucleotide sequence: TGTGCCAGCAGGACGGGACTAGCTAACAGAGATGAGCAGTTCTTC. Amino acid sequence: CASRTGLANRDEQFF.

This clonotype was observed many times. V is TRBV18 and J is TRBJ2-2; D may be TRBD1 (5 bases). CDR3 length: 15 amino acids. The V end lost 4 bases, the J end lost 3 bases, and 12 bases lay between the germline ends. From germline, CDR1 is KGHSH and CDR2 LQKENI. The CDR3 DNA is TGTGCCAGCTCACGTCAGGGTTTCGACACCGGGGAGCTGTTTTTT. Residues: CASSRQGFDTGELFF.

V and J are TRBV4-1 and TRBJ1-5; no definite D call. Trimming pared 1 base from V and 7 bases from J, leaving 17 bases between. CDR3 length equals 16 residues. Germline V CDR1 and CDR2: MGHRA, YSYEKL. CDR3 coding DNA: TGCGCCAGCAGCCAAGCTGTCTGGGCGGGGAGCCAGCCCCAGCATTTT. It is translated as CASSQAVWAGSQPQHF.

This clonotype appeared a few times. This chain links TRBV5-4 with TRBJ2-2, with 9 bases identical to TRBD2. This CDR3 has 17 amino acids. V lost 0 bases to trimming and J lost 6 bases; unmatched junction nucleotides: 9. Germline V lookup: CDR1 SGHNT, CDR2 YYREEE (reference sequence). CDR3: CASSLARGGGAPGELFF. CDR3 in DNA: TGTGCCAGCAGCTTGGCCCGAGGCGGGGGGGCCCCCGGGGAGCTGTTTTTT.

This clonotype was recorded many times. J is TRBJ1-1 and V is TRBV18; TRBD1 matches at 8 bases. From germline, CDR1 is KGHSH and CDR2 LQKENI. The CDR3 sequence is 17 residues long. After removal of 3 bases from V and 6 bases from J, the junction contained 15 bases not matched to a gene. For the CDR3, the DNA is TGTGCCAGCTCACCCCAGGGGGGACAGGTTACGGGAGCTGAAGCTTTCTTT. This codes for CASSPQGGQVTGAEAFF.

This chain connects TRBV12-3 or TRBV12-4 to TRBJ1-2; D remains ambiguous. CDR3 length: 10 residues. Trimming removed 6 bases at V and 14 bases at J, with 13 bases between. CDR3 loop: CASSRTVLTF. The CDR3 coding sequence is TGTGCCAGCAGCCGGACTGTTCTTACCTTC.

This clonotype was picked up a small number of times. The V call is TRBV27, the J call TRBJ1-6; the D is unclear. The CDR3 extends over 12 amino acids. The V end lost 6 bases, the J end lost 10 bases, and 10 bases lay between the germline ends. The germline V gene encodes CDR1 MNHEY and CDR2 SMNVEV (reference sequence). In nucleotides, the CDR3 is TGTGCCAGCAGCCAAAATAGATCACCCCTCCACTTT. This encodes CASSQNRSPLHF.

This clonotype has at least ten counts. The chain is built from TRBV27 and TRBJ2-3; D gene uncertain. The CDR3 is 16 residues long. The germline V and J ends were trimmed by 0 bases and 0 bases, with 10 bases remaining between them. CDR1 is MNHEY, CDR2 SMNVEV, per germline (reference sequence). The CDR3 protein is CASSLSGSYSTDTQYF. The CDR3 nucleotides are TGTGCCAGCAGTTTATCGGGCTCATACAGCACAGATACGCAGTATTTT.

The J gene is TRBJ1-2, the V gene TRBV10-3, with 7 bases identical to TRBD1. Trimming took 6 bases from V and 4 from J; bases not matched to a gene: 8. This CDR3 region has 14 residues. Germline V gene data show CDR1 as ENHRY and CDR2 as SYGVKD. The DNA of the CDR3 is TGTGCCATCAGGAGACAGGGTTCCGTCTATGGCTACACCTTC. Its translation: CAIRRQGSVYGYTF.

CDR3 DNA: TGCGCCAGCAGTCCCTTGACAGGGGGACAAAACATTCAGTACTTC. This gives the protein CASSPLTGGQNIQYF. The V and J genes are TRBV10-1 and TRBJ2-4; 9 positions agree with TRBD1. V trimming: 5 bases; J trimming: 5 bases; junction bases outside the gene matches: 7. Germline V CDR1 and CDR2: WNHNN, SYGVQD (reference sequence). The CDR3 runs to 15 residues.

A few counts support this clonotype. The chain recombines TRBV4-3 with TRBJ2-1; 9 nucleotides agree with TRBD1. The germline V gene encodes CDR1 LGHNA and CDR2 YSLEER. V lost 4 bases, J lost 3 bases, and 7 bases stayed unmatched. The length of the CDR3 is 16 residues. This CDR3 reads CASSPGVGQGYNEQFF. DNA of the CDR3: TGCGCCAGCAGCCCCGGTGTGGGACAGGGCTACAATGAGCAGTTCTTC.

This clonotype was seen at least ten times. V usage is TRBV20-1 and J usage is TRBJ1-1; 11 bases fit TRBD1. With V trimmed by 3 bases and J by 3 bases, 3 bases remained unmatched. The CDR3 has 14 residues. Germline V gene lookup returns CDR1 DFQATT and CDR2 SNEGSKA (reference sequence). The CDR3 here is CSARDRGLDTEAFF. The CDR3 region has the DNA TGCAGTGCTAGGGACAGGGGGCTGGACACTGAAGCTTTCTTT.

This clonotype was counted ten times or more. The chain employs TRBV2 and TRBJ1-5; D unresolved. Germline CDR1 SNHLY, CDR2 FYNNEI. The V gene lost 0 bases and the J gene lost 3 bases, with 15 bases spanning the gap. The length of the CDR3 is 17 residues. CDR3 DNA sequence: TGTGCCAGCAGTGAAGCGCTTAGGGCAGGCCCCAATCAGCCCCAGCATTTT. Its translation: CASSEALRAGPNQPQHF.

Many counts were recorded for this clonotype. This CDR3 is CASSYEFPEAFF. The CDR3 nucleotides are TGTGCCAGCAGTTATGAATTCCCTGAAGCTTTCTTT. The chain joins TRBV28 to TRBJ1-1; D is undetermined. This CDR3 is built from 12 residues. V shed 4 bases and J shed 6 bases, with 9 bases lying between them. Germline values: CDR1 MDHEN, CDR2 SYDVKM. Combining the CDR3 with reference TRBV28 and TRBJ1-1 gives the whole variable domain DVKVTQSSRYLVKRTGEKVFLECVQDMDHENMFWYRQDPGLGLRLIYFSYDVKMKEKGDIPEGYSVSREKKERFSLILESASTNQTSMYLCASSYEFPEAFFGQGTRLTVV.